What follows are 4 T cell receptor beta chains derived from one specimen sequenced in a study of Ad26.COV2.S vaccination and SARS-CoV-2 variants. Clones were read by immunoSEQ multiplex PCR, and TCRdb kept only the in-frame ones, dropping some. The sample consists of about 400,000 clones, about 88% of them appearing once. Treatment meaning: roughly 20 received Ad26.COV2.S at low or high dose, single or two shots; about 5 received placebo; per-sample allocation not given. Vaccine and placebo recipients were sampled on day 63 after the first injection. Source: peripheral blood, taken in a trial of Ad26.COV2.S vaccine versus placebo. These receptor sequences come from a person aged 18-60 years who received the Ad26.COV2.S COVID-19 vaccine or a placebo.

The CDR3 sequence is CASSPEQGAIGYTF. The CDR3, as DNA: TGTGCCAGCAGCCCCGAACAGGGGGCGATTGGCTACACCTTC. The genes are TRBV6-4 and TRBJ1-2; TRBD1 matches at 9 bases. The V gene end was trimmed by 6 bases and the J gene end by 7 bases; junction bases not matched to a gene: 9. The CDR3 consists of 14 residues. In germline, CDR1 is MRHNA, CDR2 SNTAGT.

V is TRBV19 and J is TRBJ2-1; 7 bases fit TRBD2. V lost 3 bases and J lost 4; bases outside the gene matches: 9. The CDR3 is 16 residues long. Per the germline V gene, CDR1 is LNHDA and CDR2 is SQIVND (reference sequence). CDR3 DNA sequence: TGTGCCAGTAGTATTACGGGAGGTGGATCATACAATGAGCAGTTCTTC. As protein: CASSITGGGSYNEQFF.

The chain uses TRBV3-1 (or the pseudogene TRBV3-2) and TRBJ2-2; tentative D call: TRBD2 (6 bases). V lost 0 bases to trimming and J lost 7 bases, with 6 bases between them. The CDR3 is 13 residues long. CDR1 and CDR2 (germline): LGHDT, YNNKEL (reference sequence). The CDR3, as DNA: TGTGCCAGCAGCCAAGAGGGGGGCGGGGAGCTGTTTTTT. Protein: CASSQEGGGELFF.

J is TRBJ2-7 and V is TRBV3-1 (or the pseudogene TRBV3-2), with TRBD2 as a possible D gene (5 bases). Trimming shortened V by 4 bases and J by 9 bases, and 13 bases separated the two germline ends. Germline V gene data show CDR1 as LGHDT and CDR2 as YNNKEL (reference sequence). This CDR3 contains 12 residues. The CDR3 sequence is CASSPEGTTQYF. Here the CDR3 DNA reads TGTGCCAGCAGCCCAGAGGGCACGACGCAGTACTTC.